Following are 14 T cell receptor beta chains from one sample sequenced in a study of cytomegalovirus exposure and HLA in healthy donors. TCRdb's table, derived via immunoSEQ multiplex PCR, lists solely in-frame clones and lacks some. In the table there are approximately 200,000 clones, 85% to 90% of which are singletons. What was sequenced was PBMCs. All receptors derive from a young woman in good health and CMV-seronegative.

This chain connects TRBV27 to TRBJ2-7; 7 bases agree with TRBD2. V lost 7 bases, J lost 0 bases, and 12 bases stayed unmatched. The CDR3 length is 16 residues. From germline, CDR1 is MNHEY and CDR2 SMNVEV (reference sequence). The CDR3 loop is CASNPVNSGPSYEQYF. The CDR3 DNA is TGTGCCAGCAACCCAGTGAATAGCGGGCCCTCCTACGAGCAGTACTTC.

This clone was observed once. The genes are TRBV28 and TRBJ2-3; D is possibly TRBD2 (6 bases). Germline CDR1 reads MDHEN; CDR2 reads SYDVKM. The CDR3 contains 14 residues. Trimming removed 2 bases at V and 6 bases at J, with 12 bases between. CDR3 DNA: TGTGCCAGCAGTTTAGTGGGGGGTAGGGATACGCAGTATTTT. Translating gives CASSLVGGRDTQYF.

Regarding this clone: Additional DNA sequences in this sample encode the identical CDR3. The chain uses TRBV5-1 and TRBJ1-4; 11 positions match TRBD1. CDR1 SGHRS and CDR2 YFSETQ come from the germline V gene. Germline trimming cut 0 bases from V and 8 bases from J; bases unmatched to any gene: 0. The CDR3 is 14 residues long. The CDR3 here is CASSLGTGGEKLFF. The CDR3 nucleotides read TGCGCCAGCAGCTTGGGGACAGGGGGCGAAAAACTGTTTTTT. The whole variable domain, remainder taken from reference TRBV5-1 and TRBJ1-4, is KAGVTQTPRYLIKTRGQQVTLSCSPISGHRSVSWYQQTPGQGLQFLFEYFSETQRNKGNFPGRFSGRQFSNSRSEMNVSTLELGDSALYLCASSLGTGGEKLFFGSGTQLSVL.

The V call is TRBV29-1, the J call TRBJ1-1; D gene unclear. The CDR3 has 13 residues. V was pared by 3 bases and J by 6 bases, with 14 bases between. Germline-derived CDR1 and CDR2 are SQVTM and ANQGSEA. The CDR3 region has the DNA TGCAGCGTTGAGGGTTCGGGAGTGTCTGAAGCTTTCTTT. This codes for CSVEGSGVSEAFF.

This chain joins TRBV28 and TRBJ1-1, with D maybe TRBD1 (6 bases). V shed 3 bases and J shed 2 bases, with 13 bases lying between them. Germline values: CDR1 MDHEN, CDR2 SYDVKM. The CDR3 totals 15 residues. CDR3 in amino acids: CASSFRQGFNTEAFF. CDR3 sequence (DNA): TGTGCCAGCAGTTTTCGCCAGGGGTTTAACACTGAAGCTTTCTTT.

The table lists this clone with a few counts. CDR3 sequence reads: CASPRNSGVNEQFF. The CDR3 DNA sequence: TGTGCCAGCCCCCGGAATAGCGGGGTCAATGAGCAGTTCTTC. The gene calls are TRBV4-2 and TRBJ2-1, with 8 bases aligning to TRBD2. Germline CDR1 reads LGHNA; CDR2 reads YNFKEQ. There are 14 residues in the CDR3. The trim removed 8 bases at V and 6 bases at J, leaving 9 bases unmatched.

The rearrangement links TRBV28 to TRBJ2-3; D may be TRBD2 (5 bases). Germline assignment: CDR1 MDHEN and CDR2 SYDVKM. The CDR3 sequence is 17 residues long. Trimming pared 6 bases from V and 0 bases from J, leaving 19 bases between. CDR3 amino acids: CASSSPRATSSTDTQYF. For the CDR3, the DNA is TGTGCCAGCAGCTCCCCGAGGGCAACCTCTAGCACAGATACGCAGTATTTT.

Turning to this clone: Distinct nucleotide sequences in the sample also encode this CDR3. Here the CDR3 reads CASSPDRGETQYF. The CDR3 region has the DNA TGCGCCAGCAGCCCGGACAGGGGAGAGACCCAGTACTTC. This sequence joins TRBV5-1 and TRBJ2-5; 9 nucleotides line up with TRBD1. Germline loops: CDR1 SGHRS, CDR2 YFSETQ. The CDR3 has 13 residues. V lost 4 bases to trimming and J lost 4 bases; unmatched junction nucleotides: 2.

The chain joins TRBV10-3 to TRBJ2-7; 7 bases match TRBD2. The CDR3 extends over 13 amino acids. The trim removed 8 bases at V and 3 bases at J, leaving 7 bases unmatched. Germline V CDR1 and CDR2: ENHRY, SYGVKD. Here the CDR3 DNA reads TGTGCCATCCGAAGCGGGAACGACTACGAGCAGTACTTC. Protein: CAIRSGNDYEQYF.

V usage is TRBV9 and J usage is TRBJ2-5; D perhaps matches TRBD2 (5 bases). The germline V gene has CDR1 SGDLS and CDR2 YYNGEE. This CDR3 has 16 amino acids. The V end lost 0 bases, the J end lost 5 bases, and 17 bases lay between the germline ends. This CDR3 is CASSVDVGGWRETQYF. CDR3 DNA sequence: TGTGCCAGCAGCGTAGACGTGGGTGGGTGGAGGGAGACCCAGTACTTC.

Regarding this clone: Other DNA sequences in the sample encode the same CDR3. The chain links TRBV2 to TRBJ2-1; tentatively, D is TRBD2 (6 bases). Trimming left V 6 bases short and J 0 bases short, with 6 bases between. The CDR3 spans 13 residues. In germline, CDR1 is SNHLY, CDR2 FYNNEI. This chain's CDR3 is CASSGSSYNEQFF. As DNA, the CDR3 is TGTGCCAGCAGCGGGAGCTCCTACAATGAGCAGTTCTTC.

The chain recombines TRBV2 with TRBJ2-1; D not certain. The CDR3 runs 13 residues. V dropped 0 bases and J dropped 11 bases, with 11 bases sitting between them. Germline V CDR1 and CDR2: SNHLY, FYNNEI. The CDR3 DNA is TGTGCCAGCAGTGAAGCGGGTAGGCGGAAGCAGTTCTTC. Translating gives CASSEAGRRKQFF.

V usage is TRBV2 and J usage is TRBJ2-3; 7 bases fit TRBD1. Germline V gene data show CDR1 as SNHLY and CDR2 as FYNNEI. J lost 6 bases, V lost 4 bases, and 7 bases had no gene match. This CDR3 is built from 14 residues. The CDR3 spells CASSVYRGGDTQYF. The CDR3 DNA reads TGTGCCAGCAGTGTCTACAGGGGTGGGGATACGCAGTATTTT.

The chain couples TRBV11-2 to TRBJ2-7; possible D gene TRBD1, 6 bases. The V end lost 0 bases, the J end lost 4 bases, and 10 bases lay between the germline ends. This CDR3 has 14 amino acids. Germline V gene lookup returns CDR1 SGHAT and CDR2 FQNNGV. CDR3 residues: CASSLDTGLYEQYF. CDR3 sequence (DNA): TGTGCCAGCAGCTTAGACACAGGGTTGTACGAGCAGTACTTC.